This T cell receptor (beta chain) is drawn from a study of blood T cell repertoires in COVID-19. In the source study's methods: Estimated nucleated cell counts came from reference gene primer amplification. Clones were sequenced by immunoSEQ multiplex PCR, and TCRdb holds only the in-frame ones, with some missing. The V and J calls and clone size were taken over from that table, and D and trimming were inferred from the DNA. The data hold fewer than 200,000 clones, with 85% to 90% observed a single time. V lost 9 bases, J lost 8 bases, and 15 bases lay in between. Germline CDR1 reads KGHDR; CDR2 reads SFDVKD. The CDR3 length is 12 residues. Individuals aged about 18 to 100 years were recruited from about two dozen US areas. Grouping used clinical history reported by participants in a survey and questionnaire.

Sequencing used PBMCs or T cells enriched from blood (not recorded which). The sequence was obtained from a woman aged 40 to 49 in a cohort exposed to, infected with or recovered from COVID-19 (not recorded which). The chain recombines TRBV24-1 with TRBJ1-2; no clear D. The CDR3 coding sequence is TGTGCCACCGGCAGCGAGGGAAGCGGCTACACCTTC. Translation: CATGSEGSGYTF.